The 24 T cell receptor beta chains listed next were all sequenced from one sample in a study of molecular identifiers for immune sequencing clone quantification. Each CDR3 protein gets one entry after TCRdb re-called the PCR reads with MiXCR. This table holds 490,000 or so distinct CDR3 sequences, about a fifth found once. The sample comprised naive CD8+ T cells from blood, with Jurkat cell RNA spiked in. Described subset: FACS-sorted CD8+CD4-CCR7+CD45RA+ naive T cells. The source is a human donor in good health. Some libraries in this study had Jurkat cell RNA spiked in.

Turning to this clonotype: A clone one base away is much larger, so this may be a read error. The chain is built from TRBV6-2 or TRBV6-3 and TRBJ2-7, with D unresolved. The germline gives CDR1 MNHEY, CDR2 SVGEGT. The CDR3 is made up of 15 amino acids. V was cut by 5 bases and J by 1 base, with 15 bases left in between. CDR3 protein: CASSLPSDRSYEQYF. In DNA form, the CDR3 reads TGTGCCAGCAGTCTCCCCAGTGATCGGTCCTACGAGCAGTACTTC.

This clonotype was counted once. As the CDR3 is not closed by the conserved phenylalanine or tryptophan, this likely results from a read error. This chain uses TRBV20-1 with TRBJ2-7; 9 bases match TRBD2. Germline CDR1 is DFQATT and CDR2 is SNEGSKA (reference sequence). J was trimmed by 5 bases and V by 5 bases; bases with no gene match: 10. This CDR3 has 14 residues. CDR3 in DNA: TGCAGTGCTGCACCGGGACTAGCTAGTGACGAGCAGTACTCC. Residues: CSAAPGLASDEQYS.

The sample holds many counts of this clonotype. V gene TRBV7-9 combines with J gene TRBJ2-3; TRBD1 matches 9 bases. Losses at the gene ends were 5 bases for V and 4 bases for J; bases not matched to a gene: 7. CDR3 length equals 15 residues. Germline V lookup: CDR1 SEHNR, CDR2 FQNEAQ (reference sequence). CDR3 residues: CASSPRDRVPDTQYF. CDR3 sequence (DNA): TGTGCCAGCAGCCCGCGGGACAGGGTGCCAGATACGCAGTATTTT.

Comments on this clonotype: This may come from a read error, since a much larger clone is one base off. The chain is built from TRBV20-1 and TRBJ1-1; D remains unclear. V dropped 3 bases and J dropped 2 bases, with 7 bases sitting between them. In germline, CDR1 is DFQATT, CDR2 SNEGSKA (reference sequence). This CDR3 has 12 residues. This chain's CDR3 is CSARFRNTEAFF. Written as DNA, the CDR3 is TGCAGTGCTAGGTTCCGAAACACTGAAGCTTTCTTT.

This clonotype was detected ten times or more. The rearrangement links TRBV20-1 to TRBJ2-3; 13 nucleotides align to TRBD2. The CDR3 has 17 residues. V shed 6 bases, J shed 2 bases, and the junction held 11 bases outside the gene matches. Germline lookup yields CDR1 DFQATT and CDR2 SNEGSKA (reference sequence). CDR3 nucleotide sequence: TGCAGTGCCACTAGCGGGAGGGCCCACGCTCCCACAGATACGCAGTATTTT. Amino acids: CSATSGRAHAPTDTQYF.

This clonotype was observed a single time. The conserved closing phenylalanine or tryptophan is absent in this CDR3, likely reflecting a read error. The chain uses TRBV2 and TRBJ1-1; D gene uncertain. Trimming cost V 8 bases and J 4 bases, with 5 bases left between them. Germline assignment: CDR1 SNHLY and CDR2 FYNNEI. The CDR3 length is 10 residues. The CDR3 sequence: CASLVTEAFS. DNA for the CDR3: TGTGCCAGCCTCGTCACTGAAGCTTTCTCT.

This sequence joins TRBV7-9 and TRBJ1-3; D is unresolved. Trimming left V 1 base short and J 2 bases short, with 15 bases between. Germline CDR1 reads SEHNR; CDR2 reads FQNEAQ (reference sequence). The CDR3 is made up of 17 amino acids. CDR3 sequence: CASSLEGPGGPGNTIYF. CDR3 DNA: TGTGCCAGCAGCTTAGAGGGCCCAGGAGGGCCTGGAAACACCATATATTTT.

In this sample, this clonotype turned up a few times. CDR3 DNA: TGTGCCAGCAGTCCCACTCGAGGCTACGAGCAGTACTTC. The encoded protein is CASSPTRGYEQYF. This chain uses TRBV27 with TRBJ2-7, with no clear D. V gave up 5 bases and J gave up 3 bases, with 11 bases separating them. CDR1 and CDR2 (germline): MNHEY, SMNVEV (reference sequence). The CDR3 totals 13 residues.

This clonotype was seen once. A much bigger clone sits one base away, suggesting this may be a read error. The gene calls are TRBV30 and TRBJ2-5, with 8 bases matching TRBD1. V shed 3 bases and J 9 bases; nucleotides not matched to a gene: 12. From germline, CDR1 is GTSNPN and CDR2 SVGIG (reference sequence). The CDR3 sequence is 14 residues long. Written as DNA, the CDR3 is TGTGCCTGGAGCGACTCAGGGGGCTCGGAGGCCCAGTACTTC. Protein product: CAWSDSGGSEAQYF.

A few counts support this clonotype. A much larger clone lies a single base off, so this may be a read error. This chain connects TRBV15 to TRBJ2-3; D is uncertain. CDR1 is LNHNV, CDR2 YYDKDF, per germline (reference sequence). The CDR3 extends over 14 amino acids. V dropped 0 bases and J dropped 6 bases, with 10 bases sitting between them. The CDR3 sequence is CATSRDKESDTQYF. The CDR3 nucleotides read TGTGCCACCAGCAGAGACAAGGAGAGCGATACGCAGTATTTT.

This clonotype was seen repeatedly, ten times or more. This chain links TRBV9 with TRBJ1-5; unclear D gene. In germline, CDR1 is SGDLS, CDR2 YYNGEE. V lost 2 bases, J lost 4 bases, and 7 bases lay in between. The CDR3 runs to 13 residues. The CDR3, as DNA: TGTGCCAGCAGCGTTGACGGGAATCAGCCCCAGCATTTT. This gives the protein CASSVDGNQPQHF.

About this clonotype itself: A much more abundant neighbour one base away suggests this may be a read error. The final CDR3 position lacks the conserved phenylalanine or tryptophan, pointing to a likely read error. The chain couples TRBV6-6 to TRBJ1-2; D gene uncertain. V was pared by 7 bases and J by 4 bases, with 4 bases between. The CDR3 covers 10 residues. Germline CDR1 is MNHNY and CDR2 is SVGAGI (reference sequence). The CDR3 spells CASNGYGYTI. The CDR3 nucleotides read TGTGCCAGCAATGGCTATGGCTACACCATC.

Of note for this clonotype: This may be a read error: a much more frequent sequence differs by one nucleotide. This chain uses TRBV6-1 with TRBJ2-3; the match to TRBD1 covers 8 bases. This CDR3 is built from 16 residues. Germline lookup yields CDR1 MNHNS and CDR2 SASEGT. The J segment lost 4 bases and the V segment lost 6 bases, leaving 12 bases of the junction unmatched. CDR3: CASRVDRGPGPDTQYF. CDR3 DNA: TGTGCCAGCAGAGTCGACAGGGGCCCCGGGCCAGATACGCAGTATTTT.

In regard to this clonotype: This may arise from a read error, as a much more abundant clone is one base away. The chain joins TRBV6-1 to TRBJ2-3; TRBD2 matches 10 bases. The CDR3 is 17 residues long. Germline V gene sequence: CDR1 MNHNS, CDR2 SASEGT. The CDR3 region has the DNA TGTGCCAGCAGTGAAGAGGTCGCTAGCGGGAGCACAAATACGCAGTATTTT. Encoded protein: CASSEEVASGSTNTQYF.

This clonotype was found many times. V is TRBV7-6 and J is TRBJ2-1; 12 positions agree with TRBD2. The CDR3 has 17 residues. Germline trimming cut 1 base from V and 1 base from J; bases unmatched to any gene: 2. Germline V gene data show CDR1 as SGHVS and CDR2 as FNYEAQ. In nucleotides, the CDR3 is TGTGCCAGCAGCTTAGTACTAGCGGGGGGTTCCTACAATGAGCAGTTCTTC. This translates into CASSLVLAGGSYNEQFF.

The chain is built from TRBV3-1 and TRBJ1-2; 10 bases are a match to TRBD1. The trim removed 3 bases at V and 4 bases at J, leaving 5 bases unmatched. This CDR3 has 15 amino acids. Per the germline V gene, CDR1 is LGHDT and CDR2 is YNNKEL (reference sequence). This CDR3 reads CASSHSGTGAYGYTF. The CDR3 nucleotides read TGTGCCAGCAGCCATAGTGGGACAGGGGCCTATGGCTACACCTTC.

This clonotype appeared many times. V is TRBV4-3 and J is TRBJ2-1; 9 nucleotides line up with TRBD2. The ends lost 1 base at V and 4 bases at J; junction bases unmatched: 2. CDR3 size: 15 residues. Per the germline V gene, CDR1 is LGHNA and CDR2 is YSLEER. CDR3 nucleotides: TGCGCCAGCAGCCAAGCAGCGGGGGGATACAATGAGCAGTTCTTC. Residues: CASSQAAGGYNEQFF.

This clonotype was detected ten times or more. This chain joins TRBV14 and TRBJ2-7; D might be TRBD1 (5 bases). V lost 3 bases and J lost 4, with 16 bases in between. The V gene's germline CDR1 is SGHDN and CDR2 FVKESK. This CDR3 spans 15 amino acids. CDR3 sequence: CASSHTGSDWYEQYF. The CDR3 nucleotides read TGTGCCAGCAGCCATACAGGATCCGATTGGTACGAGCAGTACTTC.

Regarding this clonotype: Being one base from a much bigger clone, this may be a read error. The DNA of the CDR3 is TGCGCCAGCAGCCAAGATTTCGGGAGAAATGAAGCTCTCTTT. This translates into CASSQDFGRNEALF. The chain combines TRBV4-3 with TRBJ1-1; D ambiguous. This CDR3 is built from 14 residues. Germline CDR1 LGHNA, CDR2 YSLEER.

This clonotype was seen at least ten times. V usage is TRBV12-3 or TRBV12-4 and J usage is TRBJ1-1; possibly TRBD1 for D (6 bases). The V end lost 4 bases, the J end lost 5 bases, and 14 bases lay between the germline ends. The CDR3 length is 14 residues. The CDR3 loop is CASSSTPGATEAFF. The CDR3 nucleotides are TGTGCCAGCAGTTCAACCCCAGGGGCTACTGAAGCTTTCTTT.

The table lists this clonotype with a few counts. The chain employs TRBV19 and TRBJ1-1; D ambiguous. V was shortened by 5 bases and J by 1 base, with 11 bases between the two germline ends. Germline V gives CDR1 LNHDA, CDR2 SQIVND (reference sequence). This CDR3 spans 14 amino acids. Here the CDR3 reads CASSGSATNTEAFF. CDR3 coding DNA: TGTGCCAGTAGTGGATCGGCTACGAACACTGAAGCTTTCTTT.

Turning to this clonotype: A much larger clone is a single base away; this may be a read error. This chain links TRBV28 with TRBJ1-1, with D unclear. CDR3 length: 16 residues. From germline, CDR1 is MDHEN and CDR2 SYDVKM. This CDR3 reads CASTPPGRRLNTEALF. The CDR3 bases are TGTGCCAGCACCCCCCCCGGAAGGAGGTTAAACACTGAAGCTCTCTTT.

This clonotype showed up many times. The chain recombines TRBV14 with TRBJ2-3; D could derive from TRBD1 or TRBD2 (5 bases each). V dropped 4 bases and J dropped 4 bases, with 12 bases sitting between them. The CDR3 has 14 amino acids. From germline, CDR1 is SGHDN and CDR2 FVKESK. CDR3 loop: CASSLRDGPDTQYF. In DNA, the CDR3 is TGTGCCAGCAGCCTCCGGGACGGACCAGATACGCAGTATTTT.

This clonotype was detected a few times. The V and J genes are TRBV28 and TRBJ2-7; 7 positions agree with TRBD2. Germline CDR1 MDHEN, CDR2 SYDVKM. J lost 0 bases, V lost 5 bases, and 13 bases had no gene match. This CDR3 has 17 amino acids. The CDR3, as DNA: TGTGCCAGCAGTCCTCCCGGTAGCGGGTTTAGCTCCTACGAGCAGTACTTC. This gives the protein CASSPPGSGFSSYEQYF.